Listed below are T cell receptor beta chains from one sample, sequenced in a study of T cells expressing NK-cell markers. TCRdb derives one entry per CDR3 protein from the 5' RACE reads, leaving out DNA. The sample table sets out some 280,000 distinct CDR3 sequences. The sample comprised blood T cells: a sorted CD56 or NKG2C T cell subset, CD4+ or CD8+ T cells, or bulk PBMC T cells (not recorded which). Receptor source: a man in his late teens or twenties in good health. The CDR3 runs from the conserved cysteine through the conserved F or W.

TRBV4-3,TRBJ2-7,CASSQVQGTSSYEQYF
TRBV10-2,TRBJ2-3,CASRGLDLTADTQYF
TRBV12-3/TRBV12-4,TRBJ1-5,CASRGGENQPQHF
TRBV30,TRBJ1-3,CAWSMSSGNTIYF
TRBV20-1,TRBJ1-2,CSARATGHSFNYGYTF
TRBV20-1,TRBJ2-1,CSARKTSGYHNEQFF
TRBV25-1,TRBJ2-3,CASSPWADYTDTQYF
TRBV19,TRBJ2-3,CASSNRAYTDTQYF
TRBV5-4,TRBJ2-3,CASMARDADTQYF
TRBV15,TRBJ2-1,CATSPLQGYNEQFF
TRBV12-3/TRBV12-4,TRBJ1-3,CASSSGGNTIYF
TRBV18,TRBJ2-3,CASSPIRGSRSTDTQYF
TRBV10-3,TRBJ2-5,CAISPWTVQETQYF
TRBV28,TRBJ2-2,CASSSGQGASSGELFF
TRBV21-1,TRBJ1-3,CASNRPPRNRNTIYF
TRBV4-3,TRBJ2-1,CASSQEGRGDNEQFF
TRBV4-3,TRBJ2-7,CASSRDSLSYEQYF
TRBV20-1,TRBJ2-7,CSARGGLAGGNGYEQYF
TRBV28,TRBJ1-2,CASSFGRGDYGYTF
TRBV24-1,TRBJ2-5,CATSDRVLGEQETQYF